Presented here are 13 T cell receptor beta chains from one specimen sequenced in a study of blood T cell repertoires in COVID-19. This table comes from immunoSEQ multiplex PCR, and its TCRdb copy is limited to in-frame clones, with some not included. The table shows 100,000 to 150,000 clones, with roughly 90% occurring only once. Sample: peripheral blood. Source of these receptors: a man between 60 and 70 years old with COVID-19, enrolled during active disease.

The J gene is TRBJ2-3, the V gene TRBV5-6, with 10 bases lining up with TRBD2. CDR3 size: 15 residues. Losses at the gene ends were 2 bases for V and 5 bases for J; bases not matched to a gene: 5. Germline CDR1 and CDR2: SGHDT and YYEEEE. In DNA, the CDR3 is TGTGCCAGCAGCTTAGCGGGGGGGCCTTTAGATACGCAGTATTTT. Translating it yields CASSLAGGPLDTQYF.

This clone has only one observation. The CDR3 region is CASSPPGDTEAFF. The CDR3 DNA sequence: TGTGCCAGCAGCCCCCCGGGGGACACTGAAGCTTTCTTT. The rearrangement joins TRBV11-3 to TRBJ1-1; the D gene is possibly TRBD1 (5 bases). The CDR3 has 13 residues. Germline V gene sequence: CDR1 SGHNT, CDR2 YENEEA. V dropped 5 bases and J dropped 3 bases, with 10 bases sitting between them.

This clone was counted a single time. This chain joins TRBV10-2 and TRBJ1-2, with a tentative D call TRBD1 (6 bases). CDR1 is WSHSY, CDR2 SAAADI, per germline. Trimming stripped 3 bases from V and 8 bases from J, with 10 bases between. This CDR3 has 12 residues. For the CDR3, the DNA is TGCGCCAGCAGTGAACAGGGTAACGGCTACACCTTC. Protein sequence: CASSEQGNGYTF.

J is TRBJ1-2 and V is TRBV6-1; 7 nucleotides agree with TRBD1. CDR3 size: 16 residues. After removal of 2 bases from V and 1 base from J, the junction contained 7 bases not matched to a gene. Germline V CDR1 and CDR2: MNHNS, SASEGT. The DNA for the CDR3 is TGTGCCAGCAGTGAAAAACAGGGGAACCGTAACTATGGCTACACCTTC. The encoded protein is CASSEKQGNRNYGYTF.

J is TRBJ1-5 and V is TRBV6-4; 7 bases are shared with TRBD1. This CDR3 is 14 amino acids long. The V gene end was trimmed by 6 bases and the J gene end by 3 bases; junction bases not matched to a gene: 5. The germline CDR1 and CDR2 sequences are MRHNA and SNTAGT. The CDR3 region is CASRGQVPNQPQHF. CDR3 bases: TGTGCCAGCAGAGGACAGGTTCCCAATCAGCCCCAGCATTTT.

V usage is TRBV5-1 and J usage is TRBJ1-1; D remains ambiguous. The CDR3 consists of 15 residues. Germline V lookup: CDR1 SGHRS, CDR2 YFSETQ. The V and J ends lost 0 bases and 13 bases respectively, with 22 bases between them. CDR3 DNA: TGCGCCAGCAGCTTGGAGGCAGGTTTAAAGGTAGTCGGTTTCTTT. This sequence encodes CASSLEAGLKVVGFF.

The chain joins TRBV2 to TRBJ1-2; D call uncertain. The CDR3 is made up of 12 amino acids. V lost 11 bases and J lost 5, with 15 bases in between. Germline CDR1 reads SNHLY; CDR2 reads FYNNEI. This chain's CDR3 is CASMGGLYGYTF. As DNA, the CDR3 is TGTGCCTCCATGGGAGGTTTGTATGGCTACACCTTC.

V is TRBV9 and J is TRBJ1-5, with D possibly matching TRBD1 (6 bases). Germline assignment: CDR1 SGDLS and CDR2 YYNGEE. CDR3 length: 15 residues. V lost 0 bases and J lost 6, with 13 bases in between. The CDR3 DNA sequence: TGTGCCAGCAGCGTAGAGGGGGGGGATACTCAGCCCCAGCATTTT. It translates to CASSVEGGDTQPQHF.

The chain carries TRBV25-1 and TRBJ1-4; the D gene is possibly TRBD1 (6 bases). The ends were cut back, 4 bases at V and 0 bases at J, with 9 bases in the middle. The CDR3 runs 15 residues. The V gene's germline CDR1 is MGHDK and CDR2 SYGVNS. The CDR3 here is CASSVDSATNEKLFF. The CDR3 coding sequence is TGTGCCAGCAGTGTGGACAGCGCAACTAATGAAAAACTGTTTTTT. The full variable domain, its missing parts supplied by reference TRBV25-1 and TRBJ1-4, is EADIYQTPRYLVIGTGKKITLECSQTMGHDKMYWYQQDPGMELHLIHYSYGVNSTEKGDLSSESTVSRIRTEHFPLTLESARPSHTSQYLCASSVDSATNEKLFFGSGTQLSVL.

This chain links TRBV30 with TRBJ1-5; 8 bases align to TRBD1. Looked up from germline, CDR1 is GTSNPN and CDR2 is SVGIG (reference sequence). With 3 bases clipped from V and 5 bases from J, the junction kept 6 bases outside the gene matches. The CDR3 spans 14 residues. The CDR3 DNA is TGTGCCTGGAGCCAGGGGGCAAGGGATCAGCCCCAGCATTTT. Encoded protein: CAWSQGARDQPQHF. Full variable domain (rest looked up from reference TRBV30 and TRBJ1-5): SQTIHQWPATLVQPVGSPLSLECTVEGTSNPNLYWYRQAAGRGLQLLFYSVGIGQISSEVPQNLSASRPQDRQFILSSKKLLLSDSGFYLCAWSQGARDQPQHFGDGTRLSIL.

This clone was counted once. V is TRBV6-5 and J is TRBJ1-3; maybe TRBD1 (5 bases). The CDR3 runs 16 residues. Per germline, CDR1 MNHEY and CDR2 SVGAGI. V dropped 0 bases and J dropped 2 bases, with 11 bases sitting between them. CDR3 region: CASSYSIMDTGNTIYF. CDR3 in DNA: TGTGCCAGCAGTTACTCGATAATGGACACTGGAAACACCATATATTTT.

The chain's CDR3 is CATSRPRGEAFF. In DNA, the CDR3 is TGTGCCACCAGCAGACCCCGGGGAGAGGCTTTCTTT. The chain carries TRBV15 and TRBJ1-1; unclear D gene. The CDR3 has 12 amino acids. Trimming cost V 2 bases and J 11 bases, with 12 bases left between them. Germline V gives CDR1 LNHNV, CDR2 YYDKDF (reference sequence).

This chain joins TRBV5-4 and TRBJ1-1, with D maybe TRBD1 (5 bases). Deletions cut 5 bases from V and 3 bases from J, with 17 bases between. This CDR3 has 15 amino acids. CDR1 is SGHNT and CDR2 is YYREEE in the germline V gene (reference sequence). As DNA, the CDR3 is TGTGCCAGCAGTTCCGGACTAACAGGAGACACTGAAGCTTTCTTT. Its protein product is CASSSGLTGDTEAFF.